This T cell receptor (beta chain) was observed in a study of blood T cell repertoires in COVID-19. Repertoires were generated with immunoSEQ multiplex PCR, while TCRdb's copy carries only in-frame clones and drops some. The repertoire holds 180,000 or so clones, with approximately 90% as singletons. CDR1 is LGHNA, CDR2 YNFKEQ, per germline. Trimming took off 3 bases at V and 6 bases at J, with 23 bases between the two ends. The CDR3 extends over 17 amino acids. V is TRBV4-2 and J is TRBJ1-2; tentative D call: TRBD1 (6 bases). The source material was peripheral blood. The receptor was isolated from a woman aged 25 to 39 with active or convalescent COVID-19. CDR3 nucleotide sequence: TGTGCCAGCAGCCAGGGCTTAGGGGCAGGGGATTCGGATGGCTACACCTTC. It specifies CASSQGLGAGDSDGYTF.